Shown below are 24 T cell receptor beta chains from a single sample sequenced in a study of patients and donors after allogeneic stem cell transplantation. TCRdb used MiXCR to reprocess the RT-PCR reads, holding one entry per CDR3 protein. The sample comprises approximately 20,000 distinct CDR3 sequences, 4.5% to 5% of which are singletons, and approximately 39% rests with the top ten. The sample was blood, either unsorted or a sorted T cell fraction (not recorded which). Receptor source: a human donor who was either an allogeneic HSCT recipient or a stem cell or donor lymphocyte infusion donor (not recorded which). It is not recorded whose cells these are; they may come from a transplant donor.

At least ten counts were recorded for this clonotype. This chain connects TRBV20-1 to TRBJ1-6; tentatively, D is TRBD1 (6 bases). Germline CDR1 reads DFQATT; CDR2 reads SNEGSKA (reference sequence). This CDR3 has 15 residues. V was cut by 5 bases and J by 0 bases, with 11 bases left in between. CDR3 in amino acids: CSAPGQSSYNSPLHF. DNA of the CDR3: TGCAGTGCTCCCGGACAGAGCTCCTATAATTCACCCCTCCACTTT.

This sequence joins TRBV4-1 and TRBJ2-7; unclear D gene. Trimming removed 1 base at V and 1 base at J, with 17 bases between. The CDR3 totals 17 residues. Germline V CDR1 and CDR2: MGHRA, YSYEKL. The chain's CDR3 is CASSQGGGSRASYEQYF. In nucleotides, the CDR3 is TGCGCCAGCAGCCAAGGCGGCGGTTCCCGCGCGTCCTACGAGCAGTACTTC.

This clonotype was seen repeatedly, ten times or more. The chain links TRBV20-1 to TRBJ1-4, with 10 bases fitting TRBD1. Germline lookup yields CDR1 DFQATT and CDR2 SNEGSKA (reference sequence). The V gene end was trimmed by 3 bases and the J gene end by 4 bases; junction bases not matched to a gene: 8. CDR3 length: 16 residues. The CDR3 loop reads CSARGGTGAFNEKLFF. The CDR3 DNA sequence: TGCAGTGCTAGGGGCGGGACAGGGGCGTTTAATGAAAAACTGTTTTTT.

In its sample, this clonotype was seen many times. The chain links TRBV7-3 to TRBJ1-1; tentative D call: TRBD1 (6 bases). Per the germline V gene, CDR1 is SGHTA and CDR2 is FQGTGA. The V gene lost 2 bases and the J gene lost 1 base, with 8 bases spanning the gap. This CDR3 is 14 amino acids long. This CDR3 is CASSLDRWNTEAFF. The CDR3 DNA sequence: TGTGCCAGCAGCTTAGACAGGTGGAACACTGAAGCTTTCTTT.

This chain joins TRBV7-3 and TRBJ2-2, with unresolved D. Trimming took 5 bases from V and 8 from J, leaving 15 bases between them. The CDR3 is 14 amino acids. Germline CDR1 is SGHTA and CDR2 is FQGTGA. The CDR3 DNA reads as TGTGCCAGCAGCGGACGTGATAGTCCTGGGGAGCTGTTTTTT. Protein product: CASSGRDSPGELFF. The full variable domain, completed using reference TRBV7-3 and TRBJ2-2, is GAGVSQTPSNKVTEKGKYVELRCDPISGHTALYWYRQSLGQGPEFLIYFQGTGAADDSGLPNDRFFAVRPEGSVSTLKIQRTERGDSAVYLCASSGRDSPGELFFGEGSRLTVL.

The chain joins TRBV20-1 to TRBJ2-2; 7 bases map to TRBD1. Trimming at V came to 1 base and at J to 5 bases, leaving 13 bases not matched to a gene. The CDR3 covers 17 residues. Germline V gene lookup returns CDR1 DFQATT and CDR2 SNEGSKA (reference sequence). DNA for the CDR3: TGCAGTGCTAGAGTTTTGCAGACAGGGAGTCCAACCGGGGAGCTGTTTTTT. It encodes CSARVLQTGSPTGELFF.

The table lists this clonotype with many counts. V usage is TRBV7-9 and J usage is TRBJ2-5; tentative D call: TRBD2 (6 bases). The CDR3 consists of 16 residues. The germline V and J ends were trimmed by 6 bases and 3 bases, with 20 bases remaining between them. CDR1 and CDR2 (germline): SEHNR, FQNEAQ (reference sequence). CDR3 loop: CASRSKPGRTKETQYF. CDR3 in DNA: TGTGCCAGCAGATCAAAACCGGGACGGACTAAAGAGACCCAGTACTTC.

In this sample, this clonotype turned up a few times. The chain combines TRBV19 with TRBJ1-5; the D gene is possibly TRBD1 (5 bases). V lost 2 bases, J lost 7 bases, and 15 bases lay in between. This CDR3 has 15 amino acids. In germline, CDR1 is LNHDA, CDR2 SQIVND (reference sequence). CDR3 nucleotides: TGTGCCAGTAGTATACAGGGAGGATTCTGGCAGCCCCAGCATTTT. Translating it yields CASSIQGGFWQPQHF.

This clonotype occurred many times. This chain joins TRBV5-1 and TRBJ1-2, with 9 bases lining up with TRBD1. With V trimmed by 7 bases and J by 8 bases, 12 bases remained unmatched. This CDR3 spans 14 amino acids. Germline V lookup: CDR1 SGHRS, CDR2 YFSETQ. The CDR3 is CASGGPGTGYGYTF. As DNA, the CDR3 is TGCGCCAGCGGAGGGCCGGGGACAGGGTACGGCTACACCTTC. The full variable domain, in which reference TRBV5-1 and TRBJ1-2 provide the parts outside the CDR3, is KAGVTQTPRYLIKTRGQQVTLSCSPISGHRSVSWYQQTPGQGLQFLFEYFSETQRNKGNFPGRFSGRQFSNSRSEMNVSTLELGDSALYLCASGGPGTGYGYTFGSGTRLTVV.

The chain links TRBV7-9 to TRBJ1-1; no clear D gene. Trimming shortened V by 4 bases and J by 3 bases, and 6 bases separated the two germline ends. CDR1 and CDR2 (germline): SEHNR, FQNEAQ (reference sequence). This CDR3 region has 12 residues. CDR3 protein: CASSSVDTEAFF. As DNA, the CDR3 is TGTGCCAGCAGCTCCGTAGACACTGAAGCTTTCTTT. Full variable domain (remainder filled in from reference TRBV7-9 and TRBJ1-1): DTGVSQNPRHKITKRGQNVTFRCDPISEHNRLYWYRQTLGQGPEFLTYFQNEAQLEKSRLLSDRFSAERPKGSFSTLEIQRTEQGDSAMYLCASSSVDTEAFFGQGTRLTVV.

This clonotype was seen ten or more times. The chain recombines TRBV27 with TRBJ1-6; D is uncertain. The CDR3 spans 16 residues. CDR1 MNHEY and CDR2 SMNVEV come from the germline V gene (reference sequence). V was clipped by 0 bases and J by 0 bases, with 6 bases between them. The CDR3 DNA reads as TGTGCCAGCAGTTTATCGGGCAACTCCTATAATTCACCCCTCCACTTT. It translates to CASSLSGNSYNSPLHF.

This clonotype has ten or more counts. This chain links TRBV7-9 with TRBJ2-7; TRBD1 or TRBD2 may be the D gene (6 bases each). Germline loops: CDR1 SEHNR, CDR2 FQNEAQ (reference sequence). CDR3 length equals 15 residues. V lost 7 bases to trimming and J lost 5 bases, with 21 bases between them. CDR3 nucleotides: TGTGCCAGCAACCTCGGGTGGGGGGCCGTCAACGAGCAGTACTTC. It translates to CASNLGWGAVNEQYF.

As for this clonotype: A much larger clonotype is one base distant, so this may be a read error. The genes are TRBV7-9 and TRBJ2-7; TRBD1 aligns across 9 bases. Germline CDR1 reads SEHNR; CDR2 reads FQNEAQ (reference sequence). Trimming cost V 6 bases and J 2 bases; bases outside gene matches: 8. CDR3 length equals 15 residues. For the CDR3, the DNA is TGTGCCAGCAGTTCCGGGACAGGGAGCCCCTACGAGCAGTACTTC. Protein product: CASSSGTGSPYEQYF.

This clonotype was seen a handful of times. The rearrangement joins TRBV3-1 to TRBJ2-5, with TRBD2 matching over 12 bases. Per the germline V gene, CDR1 is LGHDT and CDR2 is YNNKEL (reference sequence). The CDR3 runs to 16 residues. V lost 1 base and J lost 7; bases outside the gene matches: 7. In nucleotides, the CDR3 is TGTGCCAGCAGCCAAGGACTAGCGGGGGCGGGAGGGACCCAGTACTTC. Encoded protein: CASSQGLAGAGGTQYF.

This clonotype has ten or more counts. The chain is built from TRBV9 and TRBJ2-2, with D unresolved. The CDR3 has 15 residues. The germline gives CDR1 SGDLS, CDR2 YYNGEE. V lost 1 base to trimming and J lost 7 bases, with 14 bases between them. The chain's CDR3 is CASSVRSGADGELFF. The CDR3 region has the DNA TGTGCCAGCAGCGTAAGATCTGGCGCGGACGGGGAGCTGTTTTTT.

By share, this clonotype ranks as medium-sized (0.01 to 0.1%). The rearrangement joins TRBV3-1 to TRBJ2-1; D tentatively fits TRBD1 or TRBD2 (5 bases each). This CDR3 comprises 17 residues. V shed 3 bases and J shed 1 base, with 16 bases lying between them. Germline V gene lookup returns CDR1 LGHDT and CDR2 YNNKEL (reference sequence). CDR3 loop: CASSHLPGRGSYNEQFF. As DNA, the CDR3 is TGTGCCAGCAGCCATCTTCCGGGACGGGGATCCTACAATGAGCAGTTCTTC.

Only one count was recorded for this clonotype. One base away lies a much larger clone, so this may be a sequencing read error. The chain uses TRBV12-3 or TRBV12-4 and TRBJ1-2; 7 bases are shared with TRBD1. The trim removed 5 bases at V and 8 bases at J, leaving 8 bases unmatched. The CDR3 runs to 13 residues. The DNA of the CDR3 is TGTGCCAGCAGTGGGACAGTGGGGGGCGGCTACACCTTC. Its translation is CASSGTVGGGYTF.

This clonotype was counted ten times or more. V is TRBV7-9 and J is TRBJ1-1, with D unclear. Germline assignment: CDR1 SEHNR and CDR2 FQNEAQ (reference sequence). This CDR3 contains 14 residues. Trimming left V 2 bases short and J 1 base short, with 8 bases between. CDR3 nucleotides: TGTGCCAGCAGCTTATTTGACGAGAACACTGAAGCTTTCTTT. Its translation: CASSLFDENTEAFF. Full variable domain (missing parts from reference TRBV7-9 and TRBJ1-1): DTGVSQNPRHKITKRGQNVTFRCDPISEHNRLYWYRQTLGQGPEFLTYFQNEAQLEKSRLLSDRFSAERPKGSFSTLEIQRTEQGDSAMYLCASSLFDENTEAFFGQGTRLTVV.

This clonotype appeared many times. This rearrangement joins TRBV6-5 to TRBJ1-1, with a weak D call TRBD1 (5 bases). CDR1 is MNHEY and CDR2 is SVGAGI in the germline V gene. V was clipped by 6 bases and J by 1 base, with 15 bases between them. The CDR3 is made up of 15 amino acids. CDR3 DNA sequence: TGTGCCAGCAGCTACCCTTTAACAGGGAACACTGAAGCTTTCTTT. Amino acid sequence: CASSYPLTGNTEAFF.

This clonotype has a count of ten or more. V and J are TRBV10-1 and TRBJ2-7; the D gene is possibly TRBD2 (5 bases). This CDR3 has 14 residues. The ends were cut back, 1 base at V and 0 bases at J, with 7 bases in the middle. Germline-derived CDR1 and CDR2 are WNHNN and SYGVQD (reference sequence). The CDR3 region is CASSEFEGSYEQYF. For the CDR3, the DNA is TGCGCCAGCAGTGAGTTCGAGGGCTCCTACGAGCAGTACTTC.

At least ten counts were recorded for this clonotype. This chain joins TRBV24-1 and TRBJ1-2, with 7 positions matching TRBD1. J was trimmed by 7 bases and V by 12 bases; bases with no gene match: 19. The CDR3 length is 15 residues. Looked up from germline, CDR1 is KGHDR and CDR2 is SFDVKD. CDR3 in amino acids: CAPVSGTVNESGYTF. The CDR3, as DNA: TGTGCCCCGGTGTCCGGGACAGTTAATGAATCTGGCTACACCTTC.

The rearrangement uses TRBV7-9 and TRBJ2-3; D could derive from TRBD1 or TRBD2 (5 bases each). The germline gives CDR1 SEHNR, CDR2 FQNEAQ (reference sequence). This CDR3 region has 15 residues. V was trimmed by 4 bases and J by 8 bases, leaving 19 bases between them. In DNA, the CDR3 is TGTGCCAGCAGCTCTGCGATACCGGGGCCTGGTACGCAGTATTTT. This encodes CASSSAIPGPGTQYF.

This clonotype has more than one count but fewer than ten. The rearrangement joins TRBV20-1 to TRBJ2-1, with D possibly being TRBD2 (6 bases). CDR3 length equals 16 residues. The ends were cut back, 0 bases at V and 5 bases at J, with 17 bases in the middle. CDR1 is DFQATT, CDR2 SNEGSKA, per germline (reference sequence). The CDR3 protein is CSARDDKRLENNEQFF. For the CDR3, the DNA is TGCAGTGCTAGAGACGACAAGCGACTAGAAAACAATGAGCAGTTCTTC.

This clonotype has a count of ten or more. The chain recombines TRBV3-1 with TRBJ1-5, with a possible D match to TRBD1 (5 bases). CDR1 is LGHDT and CDR2 is YNNKEL in the germline V gene (reference sequence). The CDR3 is 17 residues long. Trimming left V 0 bases short and J 2 bases short, with 14 bases between. In DNA, the CDR3 is TGTGCCAGCAGCCAAGATTTCTCGGGGCTGGGCAATCAGCCCCAGCATTTT. It is translated as CASSQDFSGLGNQPQHF.